This T cell receptor beta chain comes out of a study of shared clonotypes between healthy human individuals. Sequencing used immunoSEQ multiplex PCR; TCRdb keeps in-frame clones, though not all of them. Of over 2 million clones listed, 90% to 95% are singletons. The authors divided CD4+ cells into CD45RA+ naive and CD45RA-negative memory subsets. Points on this clone: Antigen: not known.

Germline values: CDR1 GTSNPN, CDR2 SVGIG (reference sequence). V was trimmed by 3 bases and J by 0 bases, leaving 12 bases between them. The CDR3 has 15 amino acids. Findings and limits, study-wide: In this cohort, only blood was sampled, and tissue repertoires likely differ.

The origin of this receptor is a man between 18 and 29 years old in good health. The chain is built from TRBV30 and TRBJ2-1, with D possibly matching TRBD2 (7 bases). Sequencing used naive CD4+ T cells sorted from blood. The subset denotes: CD45RA+ positively selected. CDR3 sequence reads: CAWSKGGSSYNEQFF. In DNA, the CDR3 is TGTGCCTGGAGCAAGGGGGGGAGCTCCTACAATGAGCAGTTCTTC.